Listed below are T cell receptor beta chains from one sample, sequenced in a study of OX40 agonist ivuxolimab in advanced cancers. Generated by immunoSEQ multiplex PCR, the TCRdb table keeps only in-frame clones and is missing some. The sample includes 100,000 to 120,000 clones, 80% to 95% of them seen just once. The sample in question was CD4+ or CD8+ T cells sorted from blood, obtained in a trial of the OX40 agonist ivuxolimab. The receptors stem from an adult with an advanced solid tumor such as melanoma, head and neck, liver or kidney cancer. Each CDR3 is given with its conserved first and last residue. The order of the fields is J gene, clone size, D gene, V gene, CDR3 protein, CDR3 DNA. A D gene is named only where the DNA matches it firmly. Clone size, where shown, is once, few, many, or a class for clones that have expanded.

TRBJ2-5 NA NA TRBV5-1 CASSYQETQYF TGCGCCAGCAGCTATCAAGAGACCCAGTACTTC
TRBJ2-7 once NA TRBV4-1 CASGGNSYEQYF TGCGCTTCAGGCGGGAACTCCTACGAGCAGTACTTC
TRBJ1-5 NA NA TRBV5-8 CASSPDSNQPQHF TGTGCCAGCAGCCCCGATAGCAATCAGCCCCAGCATTTT
TRBJ2-7 NA TRBD1 TRBV2 CASTRQGTLYEQYF TGTGCCAGCACCCGACAGGGGACCCTCTACGAGCAGTACTTC
TRBJ2-7 NA TRBD2 TRBV30 CALTGLAVEQYF TGTGCCTTGACCGGACTAGCGGTCGAGCAGTACTTC
TRBJ2-3 NA NA TRBV11-2 CASSLGYTDTQYF TGTGCCAGCAGTCTTGGTTACACAGATACGCAGTATTTT
TRBJ2-3 NA NA TRBV12-5 CASGLFLTGPTDTQYF TGTGCTAGTGGTTTGTTCCTGACAGGCCCCACAGATACGCAGTATTTT
TRBJ2-1 NA NA TRBV5-8 CASPSFGSDEQFF TGTGCCAGCCCCTCCTTCGGGTCGGATGAGCAGTTCTTC
TRBJ2-5 NA NA TRBV23-1 CASSQSRYDLQETQYF TGCGCCAGCAGTCAATCCAGGTACGACCTCCAGGAGACCCAGTACTTC
TRBJ1-5 NA NA TRBV5-5 CASSLAQGSFQPQHF TGTGCCAGCAGCTTGGCCCAGGGGTCCTTCCAGCCCCAGCATTTT
TRBJ2-5 NA NA TRBV5-1 CASSFQGGRGETQYF TGCGCCAGCAGTTTCCAGGGGGGGAGAGGAGAGACCCAGTACTTC
TRBJ2-3 NA TRBD1 TRBV6-5 CASSTGQNTDTQYF TGTGCCAGCAGTACGGGACAGAACACAGATACGCAGTATTTT
TRBJ2-7 NA NA TRBV6-5 CASSRSTAAYEQYF TGTGCCAGCAGCCGATCGACGGCAGCCTACGAGCAGTACTTC
TRBJ2-2 few NA TRBV30 CAWSVGPNTGELFF TGTGCCTGGAGTGTGGGACCGAACACCGGGGAGCTGTTTTTT
TRBJ1-3 NA NA TRBV13 CASSPTGGNTIYF TGTGCCAGCAGTCCGACAGGAGGGAACACCATATATTTT
TRBJ2-5 NA TRBD1 TRBV5-4 CASSPRGQGGETQYF TGTGCCAGCAGCCCCCGAGGACAGGGAGGCGAGACCCAGTACTTC
TRBJ2-2 NA NA TRBV6-5 CASSYFGTNTGELFF TGTGCCAGCAGTTACTTTGGGACAAACACCGGGGAGCTGTTTTTT
TRBJ1-5 NA NA TRBV30 CAWSVVFRNQPQHF TGTGCCTGGAGTGTTGTGTTTCGCAATCAGCCCCAGCATTTT
TRBJ2-5 once NA TRBV5-1 CASSLRGREETQYF TGCGCCAGCAGCTTGCGGGGACGAGAAGAGACCCAGTACTTC
TRBJ2-3 NA NA TRBV2 CASKGGVAGQNTDTQYF TGTGCCAGCAAGGGGGGAGTAGCGGGACAGAACACAGATACGCAGTATTTT
TRBJ1-2 NA NA TRBV6-1 CASRQVGDGYTF TGTGCCAGTCGACAGGTCGGAGATGGCTACACCTTC
TRBJ2-2 NA NA TRBV6-1 CASSARTGSTGELFF TGTGCCAGCAGTGCTCGAACAGGGTCCACCGGGGAGCTGTTTTTT
TRBJ1-6 NA NA TRBV5-4 CASSSLRSPLHF TGTGCCAGCAGCTCCCTTCGGTCACCCCTCCACTTT
TRBJ1-4 NA NA TRBV5-1 CASSLGLRGGSTNEKLFF TGCGCCAGCAGCTTGGGGCTGAGAGGGGGGTCAACTAATGAAAAACTGTTTTTT
TRBJ2-5 NA NA TRBV6-1 CASSENSGQGFETQYF TGTGCCAGCAGTGAAAATTCGGGGCAGGGATTTGAGACCCAGTACTTC
TRBJ2-1 NA TRBD1 TRBV5-6 CASSLGGTGDNEQFF TGTGCCAGCAGCTTGGGCGGGACAGGGGACAATGAGCAGTTCTTC
TRBJ2-2 once TRBD2 TRBV6-5 CASSLGSLAGGGELFF TGTGCCAGCAGTTTGGGGAGCCTAGCGGGGGGCGGGGAGCTGTTTTTT
TRBJ2-7 once TRBD1 TRBV27 CASSLGQVSYEQYF TGTGCCAGCAGTTTAGGACAGGTCTCCTACGAGCAGTACTTC
TRBJ2-3 NA TRBD2 TRBV18 CASSPTSGSTDTQYF TGTGCCAGCTCGCCGACTAGCGGGAGCACAGATACGCAGTATTTT
TRBJ2-3 NA TRBD2 TRBV5-1 CASSLALAGIPTDTQYF TGCGCCAGCAGCTTGGCGCTAGCGGGCATTCCCACAGATACGCAGTATTTT
TRBJ1-1 NA NA TRBV9 CASSVAGSDTEAFF TGTGCCAGCAGCGTAGCAGGATCAGACACTGAAGCTTTCTTT
TRBJ2-1 NA TRBD1 TRBV5-4 CASSLRTGSYNEQFF TGTGCCAGCAGCTTGAGGACAGGGTCCTACAATGAGCAGTTCTTC
TRBJ1-6 NA NA TRBV25-1 CASRGSYNSPLHF TGTGCCAGCAGAGGTTCCTATAATTCACCCCTCCACTTT
TRBJ1-1 few NA TRBV4-1 CASSQGTLTEAFF TGCGCCAGCAGCCAGGGGACATTAACTGAAGCTTTCTTT
TRBJ2-7 NA NA TRBV9 CASSVNPDYPEQYF TGTGCCAGCAGCGTAAATCCAGACTACCCCGAGCAGTACTTC
TRBJ2-7 once TRBD2 TRBV6-1 CASIPLAGAQYF TGTGCCAGCATCCCACTAGCGGGGGCGCAGTACTTC
TRBJ2-1 NA NA TRBV6-1 CASSEANTEPYNEQFF TGTGCCAGCAGTGAAGCGAATACGGAGCCCTACAATGAGCAGTTCTTC
TRBJ1-4 NA NA TRBV7-2 CASSLNTGFREKLFF TGTGCCAGCAGCTTAAATACAGGGTTTCGAGAAAAACTGTTTTTT
TRBJ1-1 NA TRBD1 TRBV5-1 CASSLEGQGEAFF TGCGCCAGCAGCTTGGAAGGACAGGGCGAAGCTTTCTTT
TRBJ2-5 NA TRBD2 TRBV9 CASSVAGGRAGETQYF TGTGCCAGCAGCGTAGCGGGGGGGAGGGCCGGAGAGACCCAGTACTTC
TRBJ2-5 NA NA TRBV29-1 CSALAHQETQYF TGCAGCGCTCTTGCACACCAAGAGACCCAGTACTTC
TRBJ1-5 NA NA TRBV30 CAWSRTRNQPQHF TGTGCCTGGAGCCGGACACGGAATCAGCCCCAGCATTTT